The 28 T cell receptor beta chains reported below all come from one sample, sequenced in a study of brain metastases from non-small cell lung cancer. Data came from immunoSEQ multiplex PCR; TCRdb stores just in-frame clones and leaves some out. The table has approximately 3,500 clones, 86% seen once. The specimen sequenced was primary lung tumor tissue. The receptors stem from a donor aged 40 or older with non-small cell lung cancer.

CDR3 nucleotide sequence: TGCGCCAGCAGCTTTGACCTTCTAGCGGGGGGGCGGAATGAGCAGTTCTTC. This sequence encodes CASSFDLLAGGRNEQFF. The chain couples TRBV5-1 to TRBJ2-1, with 12 bases aligning to TRBD2. CDR3 length: 17 residues. CDR1 and CDR2 (germline): SGHRS, YFSETQ. With 2 bases clipped from V and 7 bases from J, the junction kept 10 bases outside the gene matches.

This chain joins TRBV5-6 and TRBJ1-1, with D perhaps matching TRBD1 (6 bases). Germline V gene data show CDR1 as SGHDT and CDR2 as YYEEEE. This CDR3 comprises 15 residues. V was cut by 2 bases and J by 0 bases, with 11 bases left in between. Here the CDR3 reads CASSFGGALNTEAFF. The CDR3 DNA reads as TGTGCCAGCAGCTTTGGGGGCGCCCTGAACACTGAAGCTTTCTTT.

The chain links TRBV5-1 to TRBJ1-1; no clear D gene. CDR1 and CDR2 from the germline V gene are SGHRS and YFSETQ. Trimming took off 0 bases at V and 1 base at J, with 7 bases between the two ends. CDR3 length equals 14 residues. The CDR3 is CASSLGGRNTEAFF. CDR3 nucleotides: TGCGCCAGCAGCTTGGGAGGTCGGAACACTGAAGCTTTCTTT.

The rearrangement links TRBV18 to TRBJ2-3, with 10 bases that match TRBD2. Germline V gives CDR1 KGHSH, CDR2 LQKENI. V lost 6 bases to trimming and J lost 1 base; unmatched junction nucleotides: 7. The CDR3 totals 16 residues. In DNA form, the CDR3 reads TGTGCCAGCTCGTGGGGGCTAGCGGGGGGCACAGATACGCAGTATTTT. This translates into CASSWGLAGGTDTQYF.

A note on this clone: The junction departs from the called germline gene at one end, perhaps through a read error. The chain uses TRBV6-5 and TRBJ1-3; 8 bases match TRBD1. Germline V lookup: CDR1 MNHEY, CDR2 SVGAGI. The CDR3 loop spans 15 amino acids. The CDR3 sequence: CVSSYSGGFGNTIYF. CDR3 nucleotide sequence: TGTGTCAGCAGTTACTCAGGGGGCTTTGGAAACACCATATATTTT.

This clone turned up a few times. The chain employs TRBV6-5 and TRBJ2-2; TRBD1 agrees at 9 bases. CDR1 is MNHEY and CDR2 is SVGAGI in the germline V gene. The CDR3 runs 14 residues. V lost 6 bases and J lost 2; bases outside the gene matches: 1. The CDR3 nucleotides are TGTGCCAGCAGGGGACAGGGCAACACCGGGGAGCTGTTTTTT. It specifies CASRGQGNTGELFF.

J is TRBJ1-1 and V is TRBV19, with TRBD1 matching 8 bases. The CDR3 is 16 amino acids. The V gene's germline CDR1 is LNHDA and CDR2 SQIVND (reference sequence). V dropped 5 bases and J dropped 1; count of bases not matched to a gene: 9. The CDR3, as DNA: TGTGCCAGTAGTTCTCCCGGGACAGGTGGGAACACTGAAGCTTTCTTT. This translates into CASSSPGTGGNTEAFF.

This chain links TRBV2 with TRBJ1-6; D uncertain. Germline assignment: CDR1 SNHLY and CDR2 FYNNEI. The length of the CDR3 is 12 residues. The V end was cut by 5 bases, the J end by 7 bases, with 6 bases between. The CDR3: CASSRSNSPLHF. CDR3 nucleotides: TGTGCCAGCAGTAGATCGAATTCACCCCTCCACTTT. Together with reference TRBV2 and TRBJ1-6, the CDR3 gives the full variable domain: EPEVTQTPSHQVTQMGQEVILRCVPISNHLYFYWYRQILGQKVEFLVSFYNNEISEKSEIFDDQFSVERPDGSNFTLKIRSTKLEDSAMYFCASSRSNSPLHFGNGTRLTVT.

The rearrangement joins TRBV7-3 to TRBJ1-2; D possibly corresponds to TRBD1 (6 bases). Germline CDR1 is SGHTA and CDR2 is FQGTGA. The CDR3 covers 13 residues. The ends were cut back, 5 bases at V and 8 bases at J, with 15 bases in the middle. CDR3 bases: TGTGCCAGCAGCCGCACAGGGCTTGAAGGCTACACCTTC. Protein product: CASSRTGLEGYTF.

Regarding this clone: Being one base from a much bigger clone, this may be a read error. This sample includes further DNA sequences coding for the same CDR3. The genes are TRBV5-1 and TRBJ2-7; 8 nucleotides line up with TRBD2. V was clipped by 3 bases and J by 3 bases; unmatched bases: 11. Germline CDR1 is SGHRS and CDR2 is YFSETQ. The CDR3 has 16 residues. The CDR3 coding sequence is TGCGCCAGCAGCTACGACTCGCAGGGACTAGGCTACGAGCAGTACTTC. It translates to CASSYDSQGLGYEQYF.

The gene calls are TRBV5-1 and TRBJ1-1, with D hard to call. The germline CDR1 and CDR2 sequences are SGHRS and YFSETQ. CDR3 length equals 14 residues. Trimming took 2 bases from V and 4 from J, leaving 12 bases between them. In nucleotides, the CDR3 is TGCGCCAGCAGCTTCTCCTCTTTGCCCACTGAAGCTTTCTTT. Amino acid sequence: CASSFSSLPTEAFF. The variable domain in full, with the rest retrieved from reference TRBV5-1 and TRBJ1-1, is KAGVTQTPRYLIKTRGQQVTLSCSPISGHRSVSWYQQTPGQGLQFLFEYFSETQRNKGNFPGRFSGRQFSNSRSEMNVSTLELGDSALYLCASSFSSLPTEAFFGQGTRLTVV.

The table lists this clone with a count of one. The rearrangement joins TRBV12-3 or TRBV12-4 to TRBJ1-1, with 8 bases that match TRBD1. The CDR3 runs 12 residues. V gave up 6 bases and J gave up 10 bases; unmatched junction bases: 7. CDR3 sequence: CASSRQGRGAFF. The CDR3 region has the DNA TGTGCCAGCAGCCGACAGGGGCGGGGAGCTTTCTTT.

The V gene is TRBV6-2 or TRBV6-3, the J gene TRBJ2-7, with D tentatively TRBD2 (6 bases). V was trimmed by 6 bases and J by 0 bases, leaving 18 bases between them. The CDR3 loop spans 16 amino acids. Germline CDR1 and CDR2: MNHEY and SVGEGT. The CDR3 region has the DNA TGTGCCAGCAGCCCAAGGGGCGGGGCAAGCTCCTACGAGCAGTACTTC. Translated: CASSPRGGASSYEQYF.

This chain connects TRBV29-1 to TRBJ2-5; the D gene is possibly TRBD2 (5 bases). Trimming took off 1 base at V and 5 bases at J, with 26 bases between the two ends. CDR1 and CDR2 (germline): SQVTM, ANQGSEA. This CDR3 has 18 amino acids. Written as DNA, the CDR3 is TGCAGCGTTGAAGGACGCTCTGACACCGGCCGAGGGAAGGAGACCCAGTACTTC. The encoded protein is CSVEGRSDTGRGKETQYF. Together with reference TRBV29-1 and TRBJ2-5, the CDR3 gives the full variable domain: SAVISQKPSRDICQRGTSLTIQCQVDSQVTMMFWYRQQPGQSLTLIATANQGSEATYESGFVIDKFPISRPNLTFSTLTVSNMSPEDSSIYLCSVEGRSDTGRGKETQYFGPGTRLLVL.

The chain combines TRBV2 with TRBJ1-2; possible D gene TRBD1, 5 bases. The germline gives CDR1 SNHLY, CDR2 FYNNEI. V was shortened by 7 bases and J by 1 base, with 16 bases between the two germline ends. This CDR3 is 15 amino acids long. In DNA, the CDR3 is TGTGCCAGCATTGAGGGGACGCAGATTAACTATGGCTACACCTTC. It codes for CASIEGTQINYGYTF.

The chain is built from TRBV5-1 and TRBJ2-1; D possibly corresponds to TRBD2 (6 bases). The CDR3 sequence is 15 residues long. Trimming took off 3 bases at V and 7 bases at J, with 17 bases between the two ends. Germline-derived CDR1 and CDR2 are SGHRS and YFSETQ. The CDR3: CASSSGLPPRNEQFF. The CDR3 DNA reads as TGCGCCAGCAGCTCGGGACTTCCCCCTAGGAATGAGCAGTTCTTC.

J is TRBJ1-4 and V is TRBV4-2, with TRBD1 identical over 10 bases. This CDR3 contains 15 residues. Germline values: CDR1 LGHNA, CDR2 YNFKEQ. Trimming took 4 bases from V and 5 from J; bases not matched to a gene: 4. CDR3 DNA sequence: TGTGCCAGCAGCCTAATGGACAGGGGGAATGAAAAACTGTTTTTT. Its protein is CASSLMDRGNEKLFF.

V gene TRBV29-1 combines with J gene TRBJ1-1; 7 nucleotides align to TRBD1. From germline, CDR1 is SQVTM and CDR2 ANQGSEA. This CDR3 is 15 amino acids long. V lost 8 bases to trimming and J lost 0 bases; unmatched junction nucleotides: 12. The CDR3 reads CSPPPGQKMNTEAFF. The CDR3 DNA reads as TGCAGCCCCCCCCCGGGACAGAAGATGAACACTGAAGCTTTCTTT. The full variable domain, with the rest looked up from reference TRBV29-1 and TRBJ1-1, is SAVISQKPSRDICQRGTSLTIQCQVDSQVTMMFWYRQQPGQSLTLIATANQGSEATYESGFVIDKFPISRPNLTFSTLTVSNMSPEDSSIYLCSPPPGQKMNTEAFFGQGTRLTVV.

Only one count was recorded for this clone. This chain uses TRBV19 with TRBJ1-3, with 10 bases identical to TRBD1. This CDR3 region has 17 residues. Looked up from germline, CDR1 is LNHDA and CDR2 is SQIVND (reference sequence). The V segment lost 6 bases and the J segment 0 bases; nucleotides outside the gene matches: 8. In DNA form, the CDR3 reads TGTGCCAGTAGCCGAAGACAGGGGGCTACCTCTGGAAACACCATATATTTT. It encodes CASSRRQGATSGNTIYF.

The chain links TRBV11-2 to TRBJ2-6, with 12 bases identical to TRBD1. Trimming at V came to 4 bases and at J to 6 bases, leaving 13 bases not matched to a gene. This CDR3 comprises 19 residues. In germline, CDR1 is SGHAT, CDR2 FQNNGV. This chain's CDR3 is CASSSPPGQGARKANVLTF. CDR3 in DNA: TGTGCCAGCAGCTCACCCCCGGGACAGGGGGCGCGTAAGGCCAACGTCCTGACTTTC.

A remark on this clone: One junction end disagrees with the germline gene, perhaps due to a read error. Other nucleotide sequences in the sample specify the same CDR3. The chain joins TRBV6-2 or TRBV6-3 to TRBJ1-6, with a weak D call TRBD1 (6 bases). Germline CDR1 is MNHEY and CDR2 is SVGEGT. The CDR3 runs to 12 residues. The CDR3 protein is CASSQGFSPLHF. CDR3 coding DNA: TGTGCTAGCAGTCAGGGGTTCTCACCCCTCCACTTT.

The chain joins TRBV19 to TRBJ1-5; D gene ambiguous. There are 15 residues in the CDR3. Germline values: CDR1 LNHDA, CDR2 SQIVND (reference sequence). The V end was cut by 6 bases, the J end by 8 bases, with 20 bases between. In DNA, the CDR3 is TGTGCCAGTAGCCCGAGGGCTCTAACCCGGGAGCCCCAGCATTTT. Protein sequence: CASSPRALTREPQHF.

Regarding this clone: A read error may produce the germline difference seen at one junction end. Here the CDR3 DNA reads TGTGCCAGTAGTACTGCAGGGATCTGGGATGGCTATACCTTC. Its translation: CASSTAGIWDGYTF. This rearrangement joins TRBV19 to TRBJ1-2; tentative D call: TRBD1 (5 bases). CDR1 and CDR2 (germline): LNHDA, SQIVND (reference sequence). The CDR3 spans 14 residues.

This chain joins TRBV10-2 and TRBJ1-2; unclear D gene. V shed 3 bases and J shed 1 base, with 3 bases lying between them. The CDR3 extends over 12 amino acids. Germline assignment: CDR1 WSHSY and CDR2 SAAADI. CDR3 coding DNA: TGCGCCAGCAGTGAACGTAACTATGGCTACACCTTC. This translates into CASSERNYGYTF.

The chain combines TRBV5-1 with TRBJ2-3; D tentatively fits TRBD1 or TRBD2 (6 bases each). Germline CDR1 reads SGHRS; CDR2 reads YFSETQ. The V gene lost 2 bases and the J gene lost 3 bases, with 10 bases spanning the gap. This CDR3 contains 14 residues. Here the CDR3 reads CASSFGGRTDTQYF. DNA of the CDR3: TGCGCCAGCAGCTTCGGGGGCCGTACAGATACGCAGTATTTT. Full variable domain (missing parts from reference TRBV5-1 and TRBJ2-3): KAGVTQTPRYLIKTRGQQVTLSCSPISGHRSVSWYQQTPGQGLQFLFEYFSETQRNKGNFPGRFSGRQFSNSRSEMNVSTLELGDSALYLCASSFGGRTDTQYFGPGTRLTVL.

The chain employs TRBV5-4 and TRBJ2-5; 8 bases agree with TRBD1. The CDR3 is 15 residues long. CDR1 is SGHNT and CDR2 is YYREEE in the germline V gene (reference sequence). The junction had 7 bases not matched to a gene; V was cut back by 2 bases and J by 4 bases. CDR3 protein: CASSFEGRGRETQYF. The CDR3 nucleotides are TGTGCCAGCAGCTTCGAGGGCAGGGGGCGAGAGACCCAGTACTTC.

This sequence joins TRBV6-5 and TRBJ1-1; D is possibly TRBD1 (6 bases). The CDR3 has 12 residues. Trimming removed 7 bases at V and 6 bases at J, with 12 bases between. Germline CDR1 and CDR2: MNHEY and SVGAGI. CDR3 DNA sequence: TGTGCCAGCACCGAAAAGGGGGCTGAAGCTTTCTTT. Its translation is CASTEKGAEAFF.

V is TRBV7-9 and J is TRBJ2-7; no definite D call. The CDR3 totals 12 residues. V lost 4 bases and J lost 7, with 11 bases in between. Germline values: CDR1 SEHNR, CDR2 FQNEAQ (reference sequence). CDR3 in amino acids: CASSYLDREQYF. The CDR3 DNA reads TGTGCCAGCAGCTACCTAGACCGTGAGCAGTACTTC.